This TCR beta chain derives from a study of blood T cells in healthy people across ages. With a J-beta primer mix and a sample-barcoded 5' primer, a second PCR ran 7 to 11 cycles. Each CDR3 protein is one row after TCRdb ran MiXCR on the 5' RACE reads. The sample lists 550,000 to 800,000 distinct CDR3 sequences; about a third were seen once. Germline V gene lookup returns CDR1 SGHAT and CDR2 FQNNGV. The CDR3 is 12 residues long. To note about this clonotype: Since a much larger clone is just one base distant, this may be a read error.

Material: blood. This sequence was found in an elderly woman in good health. This chain joins TRBV11-2 and TRBJ2-5; D remains ambiguous. The J call may not be correct, given that the DNA end is closer to TRBJ2-7. CDR3 sequence: CASSFSCGEQYF. CDR3 DNA: TGTGCCAGCAGCTTTTCTTGTGGCGAGCAGTACTTC.